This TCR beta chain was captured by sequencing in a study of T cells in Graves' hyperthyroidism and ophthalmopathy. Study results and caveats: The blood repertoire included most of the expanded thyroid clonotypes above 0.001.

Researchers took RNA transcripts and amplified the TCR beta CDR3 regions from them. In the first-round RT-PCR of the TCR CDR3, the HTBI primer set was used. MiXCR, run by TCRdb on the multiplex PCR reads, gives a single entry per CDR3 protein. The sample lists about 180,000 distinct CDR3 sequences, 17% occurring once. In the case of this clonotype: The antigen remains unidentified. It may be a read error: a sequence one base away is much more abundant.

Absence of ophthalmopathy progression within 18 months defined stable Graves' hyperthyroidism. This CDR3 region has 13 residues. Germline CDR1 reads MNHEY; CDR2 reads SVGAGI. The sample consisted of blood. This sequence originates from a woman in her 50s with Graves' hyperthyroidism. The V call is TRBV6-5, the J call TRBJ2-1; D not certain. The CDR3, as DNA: TGTGCCAGCAGTTACTTCGGGTACAGTGAGCAGTTCTTC. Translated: CASSYFGYSEQFF.